Below, 3 T cell receptor beta chains from the same sample are listed, as sequenced in a study of blood T cell repertoires in COVID-19. Sequenced by immunoSEQ multiplex PCR; TCRdb stores in-frame clones only, minus some. The table shows 140,000 to 150,000 clones, with 75% to 90% occurring only once. Material for sequencing was peripheral blood. The origin of the receptors is a woman aged 55-69 years with active COVID-19.

CDR3 region: CARQTSASYNEQFF. The CDR3 DNA reads as TGTGCCAGACAGACTAGCGCCTCCTACAATGAGCAGTTCTTC. The chain has TRBV2 and TRBJ2-1; 8 bases are shared with TRBD2. The CDR3 spans 14 residues. The junction had 4 bases not matched to a gene; V was cut back by 9 bases and J by 0 bases. Germline V CDR1 and CDR2: SNHLY, FYNNEI.

This clone was seen a few times. This chain connects TRBV18 to TRBJ1-2, with TRBD1 matching 10 bases. Germline values: CDR1 KGHSH, CDR2 LQKENI. V was pared by 3 bases and J by 6 bases, with 4 bases of the junction left unmatched. CDR3 length equals 14 residues. As DNA, the CDR3 is TGTGCCAGCTCACCCTTTGGACAGGGGGATGGCTACACCTTC. It yields the protein CASSPFGQGDGYTF.

This chain links TRBV2 with TRBJ2-5; D is perhaps TRBD2 (6 bases). The germline gives CDR1 SNHLY, CDR2 FYNNEI. CDR3 length equals 15 residues. The V end was cut by 8 bases, the J end by 9 bases, with 25 bases between. DNA for the CDR3: TGTGCCAGCGTTCTAAACGGGAGAGGGTTTGGGGCCCAGTACTTC. Encoded protein: CASVLNGRGFGAQYF.